One and the same sample provided the 4 T cell receptor beta chains below, sequenced in a study of shared clonotypes between healthy human individuals. Profiled with immunoSEQ multiplex PCR; TCRdb holds only in-frame clones, not every one. The sample records about 530,000 clones, over 75% being singletons. Sequenced material: PBMCs. Receptors originate from a woman aged 40 to 50 in good health. Some clones in this sample may be carry-over from other donors' samples.

The V and J genes are TRBV4-2 and TRBJ2-7; TRBD2 matches at 8 bases. Germline V gene sequence: CDR1 LGHNA, CDR2 YNFKEQ. The CDR3 totals 19 residues. Germline trimming cut 0 bases from V and 6 bases from J; bases unmatched to any gene: 19. CDR3 sequence: CASSQELGGELAVFPEQYF. The CDR3, as DNA: TGTGCCAGCAGCCAAGAGTTGGGGGGAGAACTAGCGGTTTTCCCCGAGCAGTACTTC.

The chain couples TRBV6-4 to TRBJ2-3, with 8 bases matching TRBD1. Per the germline V gene, CDR1 is MRHNA and CDR2 is SNTAGT. After removal of 5 bases from V and 4 bases from J, the junction contained 8 bases not matched to a gene. The CDR3 length is 15 residues. The DNA of the CDR3 is TGTGCCAGCAGTTCAGAGACAGGGGAGGCAGATACGCAGTATTTT. Translated: CASSSETGEADTQYF.

This chain joins TRBV5-4 and TRBJ2-5; tentatively, D is TRBD1 or TRBD2 (5 bases each). The CDR3 extends over 14 amino acids. Germline loops: CDR1 SGHNT, CDR2 YYREEE (reference sequence). Trimming shortened V by 4 bases and J by 4 bases, and 14 bases separated the two germline ends. CDR3 nucleotides: TGTGCCAGCAGCGTAACTTCTGGGGGAGAGACCCAGTACTTC. Protein sequence: CASSVTSGGETQYF.

This clone showed up just a few times. The V and J genes are TRBV10-3 and TRBJ1-1, with 7 bases lining up with TRBD1. The CDR3 has 17 residues. CDR1 is ENHRY and CDR2 is SYGVKD in the germline V gene. The trim removed 3 bases at V and 0 bases at J, leaving 10 bases unmatched. CDR3 loop: CAISEGQGGLLNTEAFF. As DNA, the CDR3 is TGTGCCATCAGTGAAGGGCAGGGGGGGCTTTTGAACACTGAAGCTTTCTTT.